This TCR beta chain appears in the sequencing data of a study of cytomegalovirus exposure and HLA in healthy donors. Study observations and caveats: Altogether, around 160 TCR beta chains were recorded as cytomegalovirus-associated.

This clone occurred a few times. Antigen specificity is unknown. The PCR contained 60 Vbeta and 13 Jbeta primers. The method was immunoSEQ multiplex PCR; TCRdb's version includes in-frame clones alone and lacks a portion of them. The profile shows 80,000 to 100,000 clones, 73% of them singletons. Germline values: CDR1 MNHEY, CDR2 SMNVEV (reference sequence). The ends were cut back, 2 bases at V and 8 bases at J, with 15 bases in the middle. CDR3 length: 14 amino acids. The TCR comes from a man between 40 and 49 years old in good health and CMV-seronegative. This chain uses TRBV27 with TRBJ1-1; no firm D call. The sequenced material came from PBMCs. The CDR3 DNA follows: TGTGCCAGCAGTTTACACAGCCTCATTAAAGAAGCTTTCTTT. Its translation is CASSLHSLIKEAFF.